The 22 T cell receptor beta chains below were found in one sample sequenced in a study of blood T cell repertoires in COVID-19. Method: immunoSEQ multiplex PCR; TCRdb's copy keeps in-frame clones and lacks some. The profile shows more than 90,000 clones, 70% to 90% of them singletons. Input material: peripheral blood. The receptor source for this set is a man aged 70-80 years who had recovered from COVID-19.

The rearrangement joins TRBV28 to TRBJ2-4; D is ambiguous. The CDR3 runs to 14 residues. V lost 4 bases to trimming and J lost 8 bases, with 15 bases between them. Per germline, CDR1 MDHEN and CDR2 SYDVKM. CDR3 protein: CASSSAGGIDIQYF. CDR3 nucleotide sequence: TGTGCCAGCAGTTCCGCCGGTGGTATTGACATTCAGTACTTC.

The gene calls are TRBV5-5 and TRBJ1-5; a possible D gene is TRBD1 (5 bases). The V end was cut by 2 bases, the J end by 9 bases, with 15 bases between. This CDR3 is built from 14 residues. Per germline, CDR1 SGHKS and CDR2 YYEKEE (reference sequence). The CDR3 bases are TGTGCCAGCAGCTTCGATCAGGGCCCGAGGCCCCAGCATTTT. Amino acids: CASSFDQGPRPQHF.

V is TRBV5-5 and J is TRBJ1-2; D is unclear. The V end was cut by 0 bases, the J end by 8 bases, with 17 bases between. Looked up from germline, CDR1 is SGHKS and CDR2 is YYEKEE (reference sequence). The CDR3 is made up of 15 amino acids. The CDR3 nucleotides are TGTGCCAGCAGCTTGGACGAGTTTCTGAATAGCGGCTACACCTTC. It encodes CASSLDEFLNSGYTF.

This rearrangement joins TRBV5-5 to TRBJ2-5, with a weak D call TRBD2 (6 bases). The CDR3 has 13 residues. Germline values: CDR1 SGHKS, CDR2 YYEKEE (reference sequence). The germline V and J ends were trimmed by 6 bases and 2 bases, with 11 bases remaining between them. This CDR3 is CASNRGTQETQYF. In DNA form, the CDR3 reads TGTGCCAGCAACCGCGGGACTCAAGAGACCCAGTACTTC. Looking up the rest from reference TRBV5-5 and TRBJ2-5 gives the full variable domain: DAGVTQSPTHLIKTRGQQVTLRCSPISGHKSVSWYQQVLGQGPQFIFQYYEKEERGRGNFPDRFSARQFPNYSSELNVNALLLGDSALYLCASNRGTQETQYFGPGTRLLVL.

This clone was observed a few times. The chain employs TRBV19 and TRBJ1-1; perhaps TRBD1 as D (5 bases). CDR1 and CDR2 (germline): LNHDA, SQIVND (reference sequence). This CDR3 contains 15 residues. V shed 1 base and J shed 1 base, with 10 bases lying between them. The CDR3 sequence is CASSIVGQPNTEAFF. For the CDR3, the DNA is TGTGCCAGTAGTATAGTTGGACAACCGAACACTGAAGCTTTCTTT.

This clone was counted once. The V call is TRBV5-1, the J call TRBJ2-7; the D is unclear. This CDR3 comprises 14 residues. CDR1 is SGHRS and CDR2 is YFSETQ in the germline V gene. Trimming took 4 bases from V and 1 from J, leaving 12 bases between them. CDR3 loop: CASSVSTLSYEQYF. CDR3 nucleotides: TGCGCCAGCAGCGTATCGACATTATCCTACGAGCAGTACTTC.

As regards this clone: This sample includes further DNA sequences coding for the same CDR3. The chain combines TRBV9 with TRBJ2-7; 7 positions agree with TRBD2. The CDR3 has 14 residues. CDR1 SGDLS and CDR2 YYNGEE come from the germline V gene. After removal of 2 bases from V and 0 bases from J, the junction contained 2 bases not matched to a gene. CDR3 in amino acids: CASSVSGTSYEQYF. DNA of the CDR3: TGTGCCAGCAGCGTGAGCGGGACCTCCTACGAGCAGTACTTC.

The V call is TRBV6-4, the J call TRBJ2-7, with 7 positions matching TRBD2. The ends lost 4 bases at V and 3 bases at J; junction bases unmatched: 6. From germline, CDR1 is MRHNA and CDR2 SNTAGT. The CDR3 contains 14 residues. The DNA of the CDR3 is TGTGCCAGCAGTGTCGTGGCGGGAGACTACGAGCAGTACTTC. Amino acid sequence: CASSVVAGDYEQYF.

The table lists this clone with a count of one. The V call is TRBV3-1 (or the pseudogene TRBV3-2), the J call TRBJ2-7, with 7 bases that match TRBD1. V lost 4 bases and J lost 2; bases outside the gene matches: 8. Germline lookup yields CDR1 LGHDT and CDR2 YNNKEL (reference sequence). The CDR3 is 15 residues long. CDR3 residues: CASSLGTVRPYEQYF. The CDR3 nucleotides read TGTGCCAGCAGCCTCGGGACAGTGAGACCCTACGAGCAGTACTTC.

The chain has TRBV20-1 and TRBJ1-6; a possible D gene is TRBD1 (5 bases). This CDR3 region has 11 residues. CDR1 and CDR2 (germline): DFQATT, SNEGSKA (reference sequence). Trimming removed 3 bases at V and 14 bases at J, with 11 bases between. CDR3 coding DNA: TGCAGTGCTAGCGGAGGGGCTTCCCTCCACTTT. Translation: CSASGGASLHF.

The rearrangement uses TRBV6-5 and TRBJ1-1; no clear D gene. This CDR3 spans 13 amino acids. Trimming removed 0 bases at V and 7 bases at J, with 9 bases between. Germline V lookup: CDR1 MNHEY, CDR2 SVGAGI. CDR3 DNA sequence: TGTGCCAGCAGTTACTCGGCAGGTAGTGAAGCTTTCTTT. This encodes CASSYSAGSEAFF.

The chain uses TRBV5-1 and TRBJ1-1, with 9 nucleotides matching TRBD1. Germline V gene data show CDR1 as SGHRS and CDR2 as YFSETQ. The CDR3 spans 15 residues. V shed 2 bases and J 4 bases; nucleotides not matched to a gene: 6. Here the CDR3 DNA reads TGCGCCAGCAGCTTCTGGGGGGGACAGGGCACTGAAGCTTTCTTT. Protein: CASSFWGGQGTEAFF.

The genes are TRBV28 and TRBJ2-7; weak D call: TRBD2 (5 bases). Trimming left V 1 base short and J 7 bases short, with 17 bases between. Germline CDR1 and CDR2: MDHEN and SYDVKM. This CDR3 comprises 15 residues. The CDR3 DNA reads TGTGCCAGCAGTTTATTAGGACTCTCGAAGGATGAGCAGTACTTC. This translates into CASSLLGLSKDEQYF.

The V gene is TRBV19, the J gene TRBJ1-3; D remains ambiguous. Trimming took off 3 bases at V and 9 bases at J, with 15 bases between the two ends. This CDR3 spans 14 amino acids. Germline assignment: CDR1 LNHDA and CDR2 SQIVND (reference sequence). The CDR3, as DNA: TGTGCCAGTAGTATCTCCAGGCTGGATCTCACCATATATTTT. This encodes CASSISRLDLTIYF.

This clone appeared a single time. The rearrangement joins TRBV4-3 to TRBJ2-1; 9 nucleotides agree with TRBD1. The CDR3 loop spans 13 amino acids. Germline lookup yields CDR1 LGHNA and CDR2 YSLEER. The V segment lost 4 bases and the J segment 9 bases; nucleotides outside the gene matches: 4. The CDR3, as DNA: TGCGCCAGCAGCCCAAGGACAGGGGTTGAGCAGTTCTTC. Residues: CASSPRTGVEQFF.

The chain combines TRBV10-3 with TRBJ1-2, with TRBD1 matching over 7 bases. The junction had 6 bases not matched to a gene; V was cut back by 6 bases and J by 2 bases. Germline lookup yields CDR1 ENHRY and CDR2 SYGVKD. This CDR3 spans 14 amino acids. The chain's CDR3 is CAISLTGPNYGYTF. The CDR3 DNA reads as TGTGCCATCAGCCTGACAGGGCCAAACTATGGCTACACCTTC.

The chain has TRBV18 and TRBJ1-5; 7 positions agree with TRBD1. Germline assignment: CDR1 KGHSH and CDR2 LQKENI. Germline trimming cut 3 bases from V and 5 bases from J; bases unmatched to any gene: 7. CDR3 length equals 15 residues. The CDR3, as DNA: TGTGCCAGCTCACCGACCGGGACAGACTATCAGCCCCAGCATTTT. Translation gives CASSPTGTDYQPQHF.

As to this clone: Other DNA sequences within the sample encode an identical CDR3. J is TRBJ1-3 and V is TRBV30, with D possibly matching TRBD1 (5 bases). Germline V gene sequence: CDR1 GTSNPN, CDR2 SVGIG (reference sequence). Trimming took off 5 bases at V and 4 bases at J, with 12 bases between the two ends. The CDR3 sequence is 13 residues long. CDR3 coding DNA: TGTGCCTGGGGGCAGGGCGGCGGAAACACCATATATTTT. It translates to CAWGQGGGNTIYF.

The chain employs TRBV5-6 and TRBJ1-3, with D tentatively TRBD1 (5 bases). V was clipped by 4 bases and J by 8 bases, with 13 bases between them. Germline V gene sequence: CDR1 SGHDT, CDR2 YYEEEE. The CDR3 has 13 residues. The CDR3 DNA follows: TGTGCCAGCAGCGGATACAGGAGCGACACCATATATTTT. This gives the protein CASSGYRSDTIYF.

The CDR3 here is CASSLVPGAGGPMNIQYF. The CDR3 DNA reads TGTGCCAGCAGCTTAGTCCCCGGGGCGGGAGGGCCTATGAACATTCAGTACTTC. The J gene is TRBJ2-4, the V gene TRBV11-2, with 9 bases lining up with TRBD2. Germline CDR1 and CDR2: SGHAT and FQNNGV. V lost 1 base, J lost 7 bases, and 14 bases stayed unmatched. The CDR3 consists of 18 residues.

In its sample, this clone was seen a few times. This chain joins TRBV16 and TRBJ1-2; the match to TRBD1 covers 7 bases. This CDR3 is 15 amino acids long. CDR1 and CDR2 from the germline V gene are KGHSY and FQNENV. The J segment lost 5 bases and the V segment lost 0 bases, leaving 6 bases of the junction unmatched. The CDR3, as DNA: TGTGCCAGCAGCCAATCTGGGAAGGGGGCATATGGCTACACCTTC. The encoded protein is CASSQSGKGAYGYTF. The full variable domain, its missing parts supplied by reference TRBV16 and TRBJ1-2, is GEEVAQTPKHLVRGEGQKAKLYCAPIKGHSYVFWYQQVLKNEFKFLISFQNENVFDETGMPKERFSAKCLPNSPCSLEIQATKLEDSAVYFCASSQSGKGAYGYTFGSGTRLTVV.

The rearrangement uses TRBV7-3 and TRBJ2-3, with 15 bases lining up with TRBD2. The J segment lost 0 bases and the V segment lost 3 bases, leaving 4 bases of the junction unmatched. The germline gives CDR1 SGHTA, CDR2 FQGTGA. This CDR3 is 18 amino acids long. This CDR3 is CASSFGLAGGPSTDTQYF. CDR3 coding DNA: TGTGCCAGCAGCTTCGGACTAGCGGGAGGGCCGAGCACAGATACGCAGTATTTT.